The sequence of this T cell receptor (beta chain) was determined in a study of T cell changes during pregnancy in multiple sclerosis. This table comes from immunoSEQ multiplex PCR, and its TCRdb copy is limited to in-frame clones, with some not included. The sample carries about 50,000 clones, 94% recorded once. The source is a female donor with multiple sclerosis, enrolled in a pregnancy study. Sample: CD4+ T cells from peripheral blood mononuclear cells, taken in the third trimester of pregnancy.

In DNA, the CDR3 is TGTGCCTGGAGGGTGACAGGGAGGACTGAAGCTTTCTTT. As protein: CAWRVTGRTEAFF. The V call is TRBV30, the J call TRBJ1-1; 7 bases agree with TRBD1. CDR1 is GTSNPN and CDR2 is SVGIG in the germline V gene (reference sequence). This CDR3 contains 13 residues. With V trimmed by 3 bases and J by 5 bases, 6 bases remained unmatched.